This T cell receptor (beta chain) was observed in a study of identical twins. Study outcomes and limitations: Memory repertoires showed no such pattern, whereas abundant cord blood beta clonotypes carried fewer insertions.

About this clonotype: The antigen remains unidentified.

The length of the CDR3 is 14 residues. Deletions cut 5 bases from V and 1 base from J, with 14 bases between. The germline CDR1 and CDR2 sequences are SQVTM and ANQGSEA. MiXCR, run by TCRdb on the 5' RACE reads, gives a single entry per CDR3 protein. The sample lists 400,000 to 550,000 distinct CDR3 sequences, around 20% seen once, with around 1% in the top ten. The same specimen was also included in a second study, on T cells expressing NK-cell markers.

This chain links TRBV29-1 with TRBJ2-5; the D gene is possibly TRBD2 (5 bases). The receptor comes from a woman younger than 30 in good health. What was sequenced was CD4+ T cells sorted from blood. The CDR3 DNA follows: TGCAGCGTTTGGAGTGCGGGCGCCCAAGAGACCCAGTACTTC. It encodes CSVWSAGAQETQYF.